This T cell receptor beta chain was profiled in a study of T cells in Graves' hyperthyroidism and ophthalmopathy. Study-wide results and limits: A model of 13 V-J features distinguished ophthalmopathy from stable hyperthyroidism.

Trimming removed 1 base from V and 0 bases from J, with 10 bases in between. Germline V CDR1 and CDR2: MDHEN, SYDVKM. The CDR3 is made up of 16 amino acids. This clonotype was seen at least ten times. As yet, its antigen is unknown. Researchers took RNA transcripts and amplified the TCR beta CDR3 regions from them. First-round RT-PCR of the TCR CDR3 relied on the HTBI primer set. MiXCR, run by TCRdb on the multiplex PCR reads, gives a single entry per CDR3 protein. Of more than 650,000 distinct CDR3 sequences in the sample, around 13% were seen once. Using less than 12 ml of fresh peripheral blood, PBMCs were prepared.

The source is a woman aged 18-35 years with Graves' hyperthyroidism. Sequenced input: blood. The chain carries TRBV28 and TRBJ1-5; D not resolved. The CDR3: CASSLSGDYSNQPQHF. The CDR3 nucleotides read TGTGCCAGCAGTTTATCAGGAGACTATAGCAATCAGCCCCAGCATTTT.